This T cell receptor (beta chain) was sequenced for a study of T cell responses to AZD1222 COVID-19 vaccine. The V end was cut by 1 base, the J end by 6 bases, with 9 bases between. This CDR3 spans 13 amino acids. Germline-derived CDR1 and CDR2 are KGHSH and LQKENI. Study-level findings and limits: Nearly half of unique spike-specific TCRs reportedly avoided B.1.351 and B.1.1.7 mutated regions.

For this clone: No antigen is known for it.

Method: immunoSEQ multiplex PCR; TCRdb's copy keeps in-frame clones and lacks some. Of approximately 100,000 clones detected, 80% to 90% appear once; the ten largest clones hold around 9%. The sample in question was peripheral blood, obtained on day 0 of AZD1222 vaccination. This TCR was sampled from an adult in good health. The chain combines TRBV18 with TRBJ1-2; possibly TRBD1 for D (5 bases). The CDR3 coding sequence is TGTGCCAGCTCACCACAGGGGCTGGATGGCTACACCTTC. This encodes CASSPQGLDGYTF.